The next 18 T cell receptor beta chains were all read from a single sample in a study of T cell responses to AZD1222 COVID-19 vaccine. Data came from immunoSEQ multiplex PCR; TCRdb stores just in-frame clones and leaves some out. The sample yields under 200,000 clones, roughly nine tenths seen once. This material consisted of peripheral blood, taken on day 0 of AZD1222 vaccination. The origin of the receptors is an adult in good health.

CDR3 DNA sequence: TGCAGCGTTGAGGGAGGACAGGTCGAGAACACTGAAGCTTTCTTT. It codes for CSVEGGQVENTEAFF. The chain joins TRBV29-1 to TRBJ1-1, with 7 bases that match TRBD1. After removal of 3 bases from V and 1 base from J, the junction contained 8 bases not matched to a gene. Germline-derived CDR1 and CDR2 are SQVTM and ANQGSEA. The CDR3 covers 15 residues.

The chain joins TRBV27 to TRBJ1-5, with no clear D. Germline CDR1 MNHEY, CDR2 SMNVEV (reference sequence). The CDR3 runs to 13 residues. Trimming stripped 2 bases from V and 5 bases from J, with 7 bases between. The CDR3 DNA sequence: TGTGCCAGCAGTTTAGAATTCTATCAGCCCCAGCATTTT. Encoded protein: CASSLEFYQPQHF.

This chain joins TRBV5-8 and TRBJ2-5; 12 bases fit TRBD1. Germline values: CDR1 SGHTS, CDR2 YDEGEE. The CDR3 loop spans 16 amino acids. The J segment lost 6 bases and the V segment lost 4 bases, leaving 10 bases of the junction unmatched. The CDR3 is CASSPRDRGLRQTQYF. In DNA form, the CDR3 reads TGTGCCAGCAGCCCCCGGGACAGGGGGCTCCGGCAGACCCAGTACTTC.

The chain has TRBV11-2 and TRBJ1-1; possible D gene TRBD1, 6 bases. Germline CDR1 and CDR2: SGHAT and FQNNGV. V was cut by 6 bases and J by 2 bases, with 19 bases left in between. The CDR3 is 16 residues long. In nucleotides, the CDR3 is TGTGCCAGCAGTCCGCCTCTGTCCAGGGGAAACACTGAAGCTTTCTTT. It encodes CASSPPLSRGNTEAFF.

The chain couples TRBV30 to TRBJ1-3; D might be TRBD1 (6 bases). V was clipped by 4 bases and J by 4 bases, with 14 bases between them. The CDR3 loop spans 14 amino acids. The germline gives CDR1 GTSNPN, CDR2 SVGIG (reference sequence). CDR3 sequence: CAWNTGPSGNTIYF. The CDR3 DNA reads TGTGCCTGGAATACAGGGCCATCAGGAAACACCATATATTTT.

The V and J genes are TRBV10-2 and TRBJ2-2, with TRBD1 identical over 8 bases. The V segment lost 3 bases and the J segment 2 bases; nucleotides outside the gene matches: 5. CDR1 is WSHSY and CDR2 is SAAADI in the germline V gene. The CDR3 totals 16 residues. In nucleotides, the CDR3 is TGCGCCAGCAGTGAATGGGACAGGAGTAACACCGGGGAGCTGTTTTTT. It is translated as CASSEWDRSNTGELFF.

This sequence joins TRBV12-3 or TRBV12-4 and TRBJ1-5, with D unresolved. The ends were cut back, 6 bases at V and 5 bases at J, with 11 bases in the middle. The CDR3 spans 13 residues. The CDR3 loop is CASSRSRHQPQHF. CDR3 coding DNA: TGTGCCAGCAGCAGGTCCAGGCATCAGCCCCAGCATTTT.

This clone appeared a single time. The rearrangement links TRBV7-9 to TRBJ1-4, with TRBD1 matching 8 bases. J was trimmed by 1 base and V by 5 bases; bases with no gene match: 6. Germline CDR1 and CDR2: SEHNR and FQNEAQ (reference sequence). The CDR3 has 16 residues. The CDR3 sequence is CASSLGGTGTNEKLFF. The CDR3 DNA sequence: TGTGCCAGCAGCCTAGGGGGGACAGGAACTAATGAAAAACTGTTTTTT. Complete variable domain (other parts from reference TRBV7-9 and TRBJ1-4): DTGVSQNPRHKITKRGQNVTFRCDPISEHNRLYWYRQTLGQGPEFLTYFQNEAQLEKSRLLSDRFSAERPKGSFSTLEIQRTEQGDSAMYLCASSLGGTGTNEKLFFGSGTQLSVL.

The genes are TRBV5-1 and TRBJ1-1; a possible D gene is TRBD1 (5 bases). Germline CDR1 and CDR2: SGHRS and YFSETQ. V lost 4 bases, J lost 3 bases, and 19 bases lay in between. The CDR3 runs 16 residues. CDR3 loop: CASSLSGTWGDTEAFF. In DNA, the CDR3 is TGCGCCAGCAGCCTGAGCGGGACTTGGGGGGACACTGAAGCTTTCTTT.

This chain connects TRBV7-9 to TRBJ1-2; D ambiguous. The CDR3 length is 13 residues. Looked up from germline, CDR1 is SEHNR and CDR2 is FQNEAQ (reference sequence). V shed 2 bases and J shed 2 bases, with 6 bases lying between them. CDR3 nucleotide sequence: TGTGCCAGCAGCTTATTCGGCAACTATGGCTACACCTTC. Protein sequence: CASSLFGNYGYTF. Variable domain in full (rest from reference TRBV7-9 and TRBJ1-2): DTGVSQNPRHKITKRGQNVTFRCDPISEHNRLYWYRQTLGQGPEFLTYFQNEAQLEKSRLLSDRFSAERPKGSFSTLEIQRTEQGDSAMYLCASSLFGNYGYTFGSGTRLTVV.

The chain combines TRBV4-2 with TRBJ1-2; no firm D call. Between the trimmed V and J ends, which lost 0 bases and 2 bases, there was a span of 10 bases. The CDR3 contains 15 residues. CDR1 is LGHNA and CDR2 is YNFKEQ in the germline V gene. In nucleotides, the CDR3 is TGTGCCAGCAGCCAAGACCGGGAAGGAAACTATGGCTACACCTTC. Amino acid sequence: CASSQDREGNYGYTF.

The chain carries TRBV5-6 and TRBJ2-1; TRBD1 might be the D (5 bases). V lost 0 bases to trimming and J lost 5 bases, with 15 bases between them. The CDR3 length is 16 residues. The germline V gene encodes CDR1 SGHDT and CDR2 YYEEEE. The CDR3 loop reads CASSLDAGQINNEQFF. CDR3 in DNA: TGTGCCAGCAGCTTGGACGCAGGGCAGATAAACAATGAGCAGTTCTTC.

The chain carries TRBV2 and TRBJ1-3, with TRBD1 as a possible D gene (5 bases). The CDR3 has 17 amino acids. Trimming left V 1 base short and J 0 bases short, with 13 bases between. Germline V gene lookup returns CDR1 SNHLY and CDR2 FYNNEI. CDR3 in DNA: TGTGCCAGCAGTGAAGGGGGACCTCGAACCTCTGGAAACACCATATATTTT. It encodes CASSEGGPRTSGNTIYF. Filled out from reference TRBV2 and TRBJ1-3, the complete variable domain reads EPEVTQTPSHQVTQMGQEVILRCVPISNHLYFYWYRQILGQKVEFLVSFYNNEISEKSEIFDDQFSVERPDGSNFTLKIRSTKLEDSAMYFCASSEGGPRTSGNTIYFGEGSWLTVV.

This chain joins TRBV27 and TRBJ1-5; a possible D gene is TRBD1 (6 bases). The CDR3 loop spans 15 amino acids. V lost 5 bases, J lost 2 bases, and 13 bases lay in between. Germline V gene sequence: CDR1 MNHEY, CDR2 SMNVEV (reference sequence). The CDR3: CASSPRGIGNQPQHF. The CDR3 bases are TGTGCCAGCAGTCCCAGGGGTATCGGCAATCAGCCCCAGCATTTT.

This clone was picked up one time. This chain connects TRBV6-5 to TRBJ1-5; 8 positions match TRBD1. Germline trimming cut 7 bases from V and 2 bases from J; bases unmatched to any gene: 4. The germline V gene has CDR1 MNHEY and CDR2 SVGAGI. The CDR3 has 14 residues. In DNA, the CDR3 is TGTGCCAGCATTCTGACAGGGGGCAATCAGCCCCAGCATTTT. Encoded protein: CASILTGGNQPQHF.

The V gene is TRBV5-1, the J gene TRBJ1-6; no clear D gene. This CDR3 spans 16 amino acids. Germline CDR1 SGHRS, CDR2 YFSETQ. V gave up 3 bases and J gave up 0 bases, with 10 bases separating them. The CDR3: CASSYDGSSYNSPLHF. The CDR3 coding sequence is TGCGCCAGCAGCTATGACGGAAGCTCCTATAATTCACCCCTCCACTTT.

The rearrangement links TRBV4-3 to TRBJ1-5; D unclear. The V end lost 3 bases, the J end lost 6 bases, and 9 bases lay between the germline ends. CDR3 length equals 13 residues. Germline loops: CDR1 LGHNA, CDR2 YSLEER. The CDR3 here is CASSQGLGQPQHF. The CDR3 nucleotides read TGCGCCAGCAGCCAGGGGTTGGGTCAGCCCCAGCATTTT.

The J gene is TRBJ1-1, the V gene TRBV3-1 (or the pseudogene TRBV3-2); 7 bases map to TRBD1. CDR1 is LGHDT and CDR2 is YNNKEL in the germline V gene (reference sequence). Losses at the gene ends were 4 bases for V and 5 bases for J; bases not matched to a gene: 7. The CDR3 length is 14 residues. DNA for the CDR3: TGTGCCAGCAGCCTAAACAGGGGTGGGACTGAAGCTTTCTTT. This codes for CASSLNRGGTEAFF.